Presented here are 32 T cell receptor beta chains from one specimen sequenced in a study of T-cell memory formation after mild COVID-19. Each CDR3 protein is one row after TCRdb ran MiXCR on the 5' RACE reads. The table includes approximately 270,000 distinct CDR3 sequences, roughly 17% detected once. Material: PBMCs or a T cell subset sorted from them (not recorded which). All receptors derive from a young man who had mild COVID-19 (a few samples of this study predate the infection). Cell type and time point are not known.

This clonotype was counted between two and nine times. The J gene is TRBJ2-1, the V gene TRBV3-1, with D unclear. The length of the CDR3 is 12 residues. Germline values: CDR1 LGHDT, CDR2 YNNKEL (reference sequence). V gave up 1 base and J gave up 9 bases, with 7 bases separating them. The CDR3 coding sequence is TGTGCCAGCAGCCAAGCGACGGGTGAGCAGTTCTTC. The encoded protein is CASSQATGEQFF.

A few counts support this clonotype. The genes are TRBV12-3 or TRBV12-4 and TRBJ1-1; D not certain. Trimming stripped 1 base from V and 1 base from J, with 10 bases between. The CDR3 totals 15 residues. Written as DNA, the CDR3 is TGTGCCAGCAGTTTAGACGGCAAGGAGAACACTGAAGCTTTCTTT. As protein: CASSLDGKENTEAFF.

This clonotype has only a few counts. The chain employs TRBV4-3 and TRBJ2-1; TRBD1 or TRBD2 may be the D gene (5 bases each). V was cut by 4 bases and J by 7 bases, with 11 bases left in between. Germline lookup yields CDR1 LGHNA and CDR2 YSLEER. The CDR3 is made up of 13 amino acids. This CDR3 reads CASSPGTVNEQFF. The CDR3, as DNA: TGCGCCAGCAGCCCCGGGACCGTGAATGAGCAGTTCTTC.

This clonotype was found once. The chain combines TRBV2 with TRBJ2-7; D tentatively reads TRBD1 or TRBD2 (5 bases each). The ends were cut back, 7 bases at V and 0 bases at J, with 13 bases in the middle. CDR1 SNHLY and CDR2 FYNNEI come from the germline V gene. There are 14 residues in the CDR3. The CDR3 region has the DNA TGTGCCAGCAAATCCGGGGCTAACTCCTACGAGCAGTACTTC. This codes for CASKSGANSYEQYF.

This clonotype has just a few counts. The chain's CDR3 is CASSQDRSGGHGYTF. The CDR3 DNA follows: TGCGCCAGCAGCCAAGATAGGTCAGGGGGGCATGGCTACACCTTC. The rearrangement uses TRBV4-1 and TRBJ1-2, with 7 bases fitting TRBD1. V shed 0 bases and J 6 bases; nucleotides not matched to a gene: 7. The CDR3 sequence is 15 residues long. Germline CDR1 MGHRA, CDR2 YSYEKL.

The chain is built from TRBV5-1 and TRBJ2-6; 11 bases map to TRBD2. CDR3 size: 18 residues. Germline V gives CDR1 SGHRS, CDR2 YFSETQ. J lost 4 bases, V lost 2 bases, and 8 bases had no gene match. In nucleotides, the CDR3 is TGCGCCAGCAGCTTCGGGACTAGCGGTGGAGCCGGGGCCAACGTCCTGACTTTC. It is translated as CASSFGTSGGAGANVLTF.

This clonotype was seen a few times. The chain recombines TRBV4-3 with TRBJ2-3; D is uncertain. V was clipped by 1 base and J by 2 bases, with 13 bases between them. Germline CDR1 and CDR2: LGHNA and YSLEER. The CDR3 loop spans 16 amino acids. The CDR3 reads CASSQAIGILTDTQYF. CDR3 DNA sequence: TGCGCCAGCAGCCAAGCGATAGGGATCCTCACAGATACGCAGTATTTT.

This clonotype was recorded many times. This CDR3 reads CASSLVGQGAYEQYF. The CDR3, as DNA: TGCGCCAGCAGCTTGGTAGGACAGGGGGCCTACGAGCAGTACTTC. The chain uses TRBV5-1 and TRBJ2-7; TRBD1 matches 10 bases. V dropped 0 bases and J dropped 2; count of bases not matched to a gene: 2. The CDR3 has 15 amino acids. Germline-derived CDR1 and CDR2 are SGHRS and YFSETQ.

In its sample, this clonotype was seen a few times. The chain joins TRBV6-6 to TRBJ1-1, with TRBD1 as a possible D gene (6 bases). CDR3 length: 14 amino acids. The ends were cut back, 4 bases at V and 2 bases at J, with 11 bases in the middle. The germline gives CDR1 MNHNY, CDR2 SVGAGI (reference sequence). The CDR3 nucleotides are TGTGCCAGCAGTTCCCAGGACAGAAACACTGAAGCTTTCTTT. Its translation: CASSSQDRNTEAFF.

This chain connects TRBV7-2 to TRBJ2-3; TRBD2 matches 9 bases. The CDR3 has 15 amino acids. Per germline, CDR1 SGHTA and CDR2 FQGNSA. V shed 3 bases, J shed 6 bases, and the junction held 7 bases outside the gene matches. The CDR3 region has the DNA TGTGCCAGCAGCTTCAATAGCGGGGGCCACGATACGCAGTATTTT. Protein: CASSFNSGGHDTQYF.

V gene TRBV7-2 combines with J gene TRBJ1-2; 9 bases align to TRBD1. V lost 5 bases to trimming and J lost 8 bases; unmatched junction nucleotides: 9. The CDR3 extends over 14 amino acids. Germline CDR1 and CDR2: SGHTA and FQGNSA. CDR3 DNA: TGTGCCAGCAGCCCCAACAGGGGGCCGGAGGGCTACACCTTC. It specifies CASSPNRGPEGYTF.

This clonotype was seen repeatedly, ten times or more. The rearrangement uses TRBV7-2 and TRBJ2-3; possible D gene TRBD1, 5 bases. The CDR3 sequence is 14 residues long. Trimming stripped 1 base from V and 0 bases from J, with 5 bases between. Germline CDR1 is SGHTA and CDR2 is FQGNSA. The chain's CDR3 is CASSLGQSTDTQYF. CDR3 DNA sequence: TGTGCCAGCAGCTTAGGACAGAGCACAGATACGCAGTATTTT.

This clonotype was counted a few times. V usage is TRBV7-2 and J usage is TRBJ1-6; D is undetermined. V was trimmed by 5 bases and J by 8 bases, leaving 16 bases between them. This CDR3 is 15 amino acids long. The germline CDR1 and CDR2 sequences are SGHTA and FQGNSA. The CDR3 reads CASSPYSGVDSPLHF. In DNA form, the CDR3 reads TGTGCCAGCAGCCCCTACTCGGGTGTGGATTCACCCCTCCACTTT.

V usage is TRBV6-2 or TRBV6-3 and J usage is TRBJ2-5; 12 bases line up with TRBD2. Unmatched junction bases numbered 17, after V lost 7 bases and J lost 2 bases. Germline assignment: CDR1 MNHEY and CDR2 SVGEGT. The CDR3 length is 19 residues. CDR3 sequence (DNA): TGTGCCAGCACCCAAGGACTAGCGGGGCCCGAGAAGCCGCAAGAGACCCAGTACTTC. It is translated as CASTQGLAGPEKPQETQYF.

The rearrangement links TRBV7-9 to TRBJ2-7; weak D call: TRBD2 (6 bases). The CDR3 runs to 15 residues. V lost 5 bases and J 7 bases, leaving 21 bases between the germline ends. Germline V gene data show CDR1 as SEHNR and CDR2 as FQNEAQ (reference sequence). CDR3 region: CASSMPWRGRREQYF. In DNA form, the CDR3 reads TGTGCCAGCAGCATGCCCTGGAGGGGCCGCCGAGAGCAGTACTTC.

This clonotype occurred a few times. The chain recombines TRBV6-1 with TRBJ2-2, with 7 bases that match TRBD1. The V segment lost 6 bases and the J segment 8 bases; nucleotides outside the gene matches: 9. This CDR3 has 14 residues. The germline V gene has CDR1 MNHNS and CDR2 SASEGT. The CDR3 region is CASRSSTGFGELFF. DNA of the CDR3: TGTGCCAGCAGATCGTCGACAGGGTTTGGGGAGCTGTTTTTT.

The gene calls are TRBV7-2 and TRBJ2-1; 11 nucleotides match TRBD2. The CDR3 totals 16 residues. Unmatched junction bases numbered 12, after V lost 6 bases and J lost 8 bases. Germline lookup yields CDR1 SGHTA and CDR2 FQGNSA. CDR3 amino acids: CASRLRDSGGAHEQFF. The CDR3 region has the DNA TGTGCCAGCAGATTAAGGGATAGCGGGGGGGCCCATGAGCAGTTCTTC.

This clonotype was observed a few times. The chain is built from TRBV29-1 and TRBJ1-2; D ambiguous. Germline CDR1 and CDR2: SQVTM and ANQGSEA. Trimming took off 2 bases at V and 3 bases at J, with 7 bases between the two ends. This CDR3 has 12 amino acids. The chain's CDR3 is CSVENWDYGYTF. The CDR3 DNA is TGCAGCGTTGAAAATTGGGACTATGGCTACACCTTC.

This clonotype has more than one count but fewer than ten. The chain couples TRBV7-9 to TRBJ2-5, with TRBD2 matching 7 bases. Germline V lookup: CDR1 SEHNR, CDR2 FQNEAQ (reference sequence). The CDR3 totals 15 residues. With V trimmed by 5 bases and J by 4 bases, 10 bases remained unmatched. Here the CDR3 DNA reads TGTGCCAGCAGCCAAGGGAGGGGCGGGGGAGAGACCCAGTACTTC. It encodes CASSQGRGGGETQYF.

The V call is TRBV28, the J call TRBJ1-6; 9 bases map to TRBD1. In germline, CDR1 is MDHEN, CDR2 SYDVKM. V dropped 10 bases and J dropped 9; count of bases not matched to a gene: 4. The CDR3 extends over 12 amino acids. CDR3 sequence (DNA): TGTGCCACCGGGACAGGGAGTTCACCCCTCCACTTT. As protein: CATGTGSSPLHF.

The chain is built from TRBV6-6 and TRBJ2-3, with 7 bases matching TRBD1. Germline V gene lookup returns CDR1 MNHNY and CDR2 SVGAGI (reference sequence). This CDR3 has 14 amino acids. J lost 2 bases, V lost 5 bases, and 4 bases had no gene match. The CDR3 is CASSGTVDTDTQYF. The CDR3 nucleotides are TGTGCCAGCAGTGGGACAGTCGACACAGATACGCAGTATTTT.

The J gene is TRBJ2-3, the V gene TRBV29-1, with 10 bases aligning to TRBD2. The CDR3 covers 13 residues. Germline V gene sequence: CDR1 SQVTM, CDR2 ANQGSEA. The junction had 6 bases not matched to a gene; V was cut back by 7 bases and J by 5 bases. The DNA for the CDR3 is TGCAGCGGCCTAGCGGGGGTTGGAGATACGCAGTATTTT. This encodes CSGLAGVGDTQYF.

This clonotype was detected many times. The chain recombines TRBV5-1 with TRBJ2-7; TRBD2 is a possible D gene (6 bases). Per germline, CDR1 SGHRS and CDR2 YFSETQ. There are 15 residues in the CDR3. Trimming shortened V by 4 bases and J by 0 bases, and 14 bases separated the two germline ends. CDR3 nucleotide sequence: TGCGCCAGCAGCCCGGGACTGGGCAGCTCCTACGAGCAGTACTTC. It is translated as CASSPGLGSSYEQYF.

Only a few counts were recorded for this clonotype. The chain has TRBV19 and TRBJ2-1; 7 bases fit TRBD2. Germline values: CDR1 LNHDA, CDR2 SQIVND (reference sequence). The CDR3 covers 12 residues. The ends lost 7 bases at V and 7 bases at J; junction bases unmatched: 4. The CDR3 DNA is TGTGCCAGTACCGACGGGGGGAATGAGCAGTTCTTC. This gives the protein CASTDGGNEQFF.

V usage is TRBV6-5 and J usage is TRBJ2-6; D ambiguous. Looked up from germline, CDR1 is MNHEY and CDR2 is SVGAGI. The V and J ends lost 4 bases and 0 bases respectively, with 7 bases between them. The CDR3 extends over 15 amino acids. The CDR3 region has the DNA TGTGCCAGCAGTTGGAGTATCTCTGGGGCCAACGTCCTGACTTTC. This codes for CASSWSISGANVLTF.

V is TRBV30 and J is TRBJ2-2; D is unclear. CDR1 and CDR2 from the germline V gene are GTSNPN and SVGIG (reference sequence). The CDR3 runs to 13 residues. Trimming left V 4 bases short and J 6 bases short, with 12 bases between. The CDR3 DNA follows: TGTGCCTGGAATAGTTTGAAGGCCGGGGAGCTGTTTTTT. This encodes CAWNSLKAGELFF.

The V and J genes are TRBV30 and TRBJ1-5, with 8 bases identical to TRBD1. CDR1 GTSNPN and CDR2 SVGIG come from the germline V gene (reference sequence). Germline trimming cut 1 base from V and 6 bases from J; bases unmatched to any gene: 5. CDR3 length: 14 amino acids. Here the CDR3 reads CAWSEDREIQPQHF. The CDR3 nucleotides are TGTGCCTGGAGTGAGGACAGGGAGATTCAGCCCCAGCATTTT.

In this sample, this clonotype turned up a few times. The chain combines TRBV5-1 with TRBJ1-4, with D hard to call. Germline V gives CDR1 SGHRS, CDR2 YFSETQ. V gave up 6 bases and J gave up 7 bases, with 10 bases separating them. CDR3 length: 12 residues. The CDR3 sequence is CASMLEGEKLFF. The CDR3, as DNA: TGCGCCAGCATGTTAGAAGGTGAAAAACTGTTTTTT.

The rearrangement links TRBV4-1 to TRBJ1-3, with D tentatively TRBD1 (6 bases). Germline CDR1 is MGHRA and CDR2 is YSYEKL. This CDR3 spans 16 amino acids. Trimming removed 0 bases at V and 4 bases at J, with 13 bases between. The CDR3 DNA sequence: TGCGCCAGCAGCCAAGATCGTGGGGGGCTGGGAAACACCATATATTTT. It yields the protein CASSQDRGGLGNTIYF.

This clonotype occurred many times. The V gene is TRBV4-2, the J gene TRBJ2-3; maybe TRBD1 (5 bases). The germline V gene encodes CDR1 LGHNA and CDR2 YNFKEQ. Trimming left V 1 base short and J 5 bases short, with 10 bases between. The CDR3 spans 14 residues. The CDR3 sequence: CASSQGSGKDTQYF. The CDR3 DNA reads TGTGCCAGCAGCCAAGGGTCAGGGAAAGATACGCAGTATTTT.

The CDR3 coding sequence is TGTGCCAGCAGTTACTCTGTCAGCTTCAATCAGCCCCAGCATTTT. Translating it yields CASSYSVSFNQPQHF. The V gene is TRBV6-6, the J gene TRBJ1-5, with D uncertain. Per the germline V gene, CDR1 is MNHNY and CDR2 is SVGAGI (reference sequence). Trimming took off 0 bases at V and 3 bases at J, with 9 bases between the two ends. This CDR3 has 15 amino acids.

The chain joins TRBV6-6 to TRBJ1-3, with D unresolved. CDR1 is MNHNY and CDR2 is SVGAGI in the germline V gene (reference sequence). This CDR3 comprises 14 residues. V gave up 11 bases and J gave up 4 bases, with 18 bases separating them. The CDR3 DNA reads as TGTGCCTCGTCGGATGGTCGGCTGGGAAACACCATATATTTT. It is translated as CASSDGRLGNTIYF.